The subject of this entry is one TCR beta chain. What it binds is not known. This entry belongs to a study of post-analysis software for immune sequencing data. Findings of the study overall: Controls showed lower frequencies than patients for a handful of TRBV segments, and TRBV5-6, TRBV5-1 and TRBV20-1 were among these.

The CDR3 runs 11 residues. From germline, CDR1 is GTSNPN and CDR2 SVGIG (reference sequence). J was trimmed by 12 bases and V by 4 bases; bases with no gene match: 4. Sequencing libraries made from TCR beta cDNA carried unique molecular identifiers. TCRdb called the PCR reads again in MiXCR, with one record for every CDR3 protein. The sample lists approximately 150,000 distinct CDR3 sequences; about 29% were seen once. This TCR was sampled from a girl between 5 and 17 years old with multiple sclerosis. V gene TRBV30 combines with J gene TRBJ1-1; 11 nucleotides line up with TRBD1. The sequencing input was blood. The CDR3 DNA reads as TGTGCCTGGAAGGACAGGGGGCCGTCTTTCTTT. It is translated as CAWKDRGPSFF.